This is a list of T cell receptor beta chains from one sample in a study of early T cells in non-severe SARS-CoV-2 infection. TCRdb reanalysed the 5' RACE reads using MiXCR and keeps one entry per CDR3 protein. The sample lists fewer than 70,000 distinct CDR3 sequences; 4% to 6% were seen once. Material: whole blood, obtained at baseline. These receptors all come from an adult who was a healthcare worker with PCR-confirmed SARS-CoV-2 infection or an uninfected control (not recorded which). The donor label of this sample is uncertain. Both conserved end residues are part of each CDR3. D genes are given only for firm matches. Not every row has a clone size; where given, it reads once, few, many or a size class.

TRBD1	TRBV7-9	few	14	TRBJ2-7	TGTGCCAGCAGCTTAGGGGACAGGGTAAACGAGCAGTACTTC	CASSLGDRVNEQYF
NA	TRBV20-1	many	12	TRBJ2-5	TGCAGTGTTCCGAGGATCCAAGAGACCCAGTACTTC	CSVPRIQETQYF
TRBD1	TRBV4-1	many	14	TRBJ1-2	TGCGCCAGCAGACCGGGACAGACACACTATGGCTACACCTTC	CASRPGQTHYGYTF
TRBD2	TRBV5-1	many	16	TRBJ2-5	TGCGCCAGCAGCGCCATTAGCGGGGGGCAGGAAGAGACCCAGTACTTC	CASSAISGGQEETQYF
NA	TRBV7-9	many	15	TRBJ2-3	TGTGCCAGCAGCTCCCGCCCCTCTGGCACAGATACGCAGTATTTT	CASSSRPSGTDTQYF
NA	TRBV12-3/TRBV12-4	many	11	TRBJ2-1	TGTGCCAGCAGGAACCTAGCGGAGCAGTTCTTC	CASRNLAEQFF
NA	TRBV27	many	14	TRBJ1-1	TGTGCCAGCAGTTTTAGACCCATGAACACTGAAGCTTTCTTT	CASSFRPMNTEAFF
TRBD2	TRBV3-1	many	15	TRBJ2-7	TGTGCCAGCAGCCAAGAAGGGACTAGTGATGGCGAGCAGTACTTC	CASSQEGTSDGEQYF
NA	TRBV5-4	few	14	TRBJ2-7	TGTGCCAGCAGCCCTTCCAGGGGTCCCACCGAGCAGTACTTC	CASSPSRGPTEQYF
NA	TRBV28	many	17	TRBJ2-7	TGTGCCAGCAGTTCCTCCGTGACCGGGACAATGGTCTACGAGCAGTACTTC	CASSSSVTGTMVYEQYF
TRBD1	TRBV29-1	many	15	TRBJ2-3	TGCAGCGTTGAAGACAGGGGGCGTAGCACAGATACGCAGTATTTT	CSVEDRGRSTDTQYF
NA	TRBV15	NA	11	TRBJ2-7	TGTGCCACAGGTGCCGGCTACGAGCAGTACTTC	CATGAGYEQYF
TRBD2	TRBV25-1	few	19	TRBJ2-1	TGTGCCAGCAGTGATCGCATTAGCGGGGGCCTCAGCTCCTACAATGAGCAGTTCTTC	CASSDRISGGLSSYNEQFF
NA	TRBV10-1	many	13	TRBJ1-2	TGCGCCAGCAGTGATGAGGAGTCCTATGGCTACACCTTC	CASSDEESYGYTF
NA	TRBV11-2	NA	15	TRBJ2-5	TGTGCCAGCAGCTTAGCTTGGGGGGCAGGAGAGACCCAGTACTTC	CASSLAWGAGETQYF
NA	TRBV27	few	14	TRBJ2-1	TGTGCCAGCAGTTTAGATCAGGGGCGGGATGAGCAGTTCTTC	CASSLDQGRDEQFF
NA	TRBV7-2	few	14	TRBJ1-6	TGTGCCAGCAGCTTAGTTCAGGGACTGGAATTGCTCCACTTT	CASSLVQGLELLHF
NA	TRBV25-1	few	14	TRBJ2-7	TGTGCCAGCAGTGAGGCAGGTGTAAACTACGAGCAGTACTTC	CASSEAGVNYEQYF
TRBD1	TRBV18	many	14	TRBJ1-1	TGTGCCAGCTCACCAGTCGACAGGGACACTGAAGCTTTCTTT	CASSPVDRDTEAFF
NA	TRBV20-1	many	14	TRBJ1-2	TGCAGTGCTAGAGACGCGGGGACGAACGATGGCTACACCTTC	CSARDAGTNDGYTF
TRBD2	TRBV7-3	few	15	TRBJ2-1	TGTGCCAGCAGCTTAAGTTCTAGCGGGGGGATTGAGCAGTTCTTC	CASSLSSSGGIEQFF
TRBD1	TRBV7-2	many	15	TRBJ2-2	TGTGCCAGCAGCTCCCGACAGGGGGACACCGGGGAGCTGTTTTTT	CASSSRQGDTGELFF
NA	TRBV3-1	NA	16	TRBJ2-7	TGTGCCAGCAGCCATCGGGGGGCAGGTGGCTCCTACGAGCAGTACTTC	CASSHRGAGGSYEQYF
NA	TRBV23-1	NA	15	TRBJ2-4	TGCGCCAGCAGTCTGGGAGGGGGGCGAAAAAACATTCAGTACTTC	CASSLGGGRKNIQYF
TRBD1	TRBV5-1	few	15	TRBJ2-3	TGCGCCAGCAGCTTGGACAGGGGGCGAACAGATACGCAGTATTTT	CASSLDRGRTDTQYF
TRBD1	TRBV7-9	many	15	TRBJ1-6	TGTGCCAGCAGCCTGCGCGAGGGGGCTAATTCACCCCTCCACTTT	CASSLREGANSPLHF
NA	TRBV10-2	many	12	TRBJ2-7	TGCGCCAGCAGCCCAAATATCTACGAGCAGTACTTC	CASSPNIYEQYF
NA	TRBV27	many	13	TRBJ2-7	TGTGCCAGCAACCCACCAGGGGCCAGCGAGCAGTACTTC	CASNPPGASEQYF
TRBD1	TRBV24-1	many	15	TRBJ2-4	TGTGCCACCAGTGAGTCCGGGACAGGATACGACATTCAGTACTTC	CATSESGTGYDIQYF
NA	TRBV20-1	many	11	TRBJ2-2	TGCAGTGCTTCGGCGGGCGGGGAGCTGTTTTTT	CSASAGGELFF
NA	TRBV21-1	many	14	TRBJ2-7	TGTGCCAGCAGCAAAGTCAGGACATACGGTGAGCAGTACTTC	CASSKVRTYGEQYF
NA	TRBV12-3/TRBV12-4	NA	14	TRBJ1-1	TGTGCCAGCAGTTTGGCACGAATAAACACTGAAGCTTTCTTT	CASSLARINTEAFF
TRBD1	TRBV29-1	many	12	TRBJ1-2	TGCAGCGTTGATGCCAGGGGGGGTGGCTACACCTTC	CSVDARGGGYTF
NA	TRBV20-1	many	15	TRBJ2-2	TGCAGTGCCGCAATGGGACAAGCCTACACCGGGGAGCTGTTTTTT	CSAAMGQAYTGELFF
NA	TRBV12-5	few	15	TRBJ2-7	TGTGCTAGTGGTACCCGACAGTCCCAGTCCTACGAGCAGTACTTC	CASGTRQSQSYEQYF
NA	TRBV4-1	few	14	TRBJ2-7	TGCGCCAGCAGCCATCCGGGACCGGGCTACGAGCAGTACTTC	CASSHPGPGYEQYF
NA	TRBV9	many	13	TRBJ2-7	TGTGCCAGCAGCGTCCTCTTGGGGGGCGAGCAGTACTTC	CASSVLLGGEQYF
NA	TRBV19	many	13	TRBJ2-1	TGTGCCAGTAGTATAAGGTCCTACAATGAGCAGTTCTTC	CASSIRSYNEQFF
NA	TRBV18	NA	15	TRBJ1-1	TGTGCCAGCTCACCACGAGGCAGCGGGAACACTGAAGCTTTCTTT	CASSPRGSGNTEAFF
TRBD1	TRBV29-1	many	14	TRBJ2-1	TGCAGCGTCGAAGGACAGGGCAGATGGAATGAGCAGTTCTTC	CSVEGQGRWNEQFF
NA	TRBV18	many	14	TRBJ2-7	TGTGCCAGCTCGGCAGACTGGAACTCCTACGAGCAGTACTTC	CASSADWNSYEQYF
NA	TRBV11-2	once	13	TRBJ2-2	TGTGCCAGCAGCTTAGTCCTGACCGGGGAGCTGTTTTTT	CASSLVLTGELFF
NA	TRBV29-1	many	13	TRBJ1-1	TGCAGCGTTGAAAGAGGTGGGGGCACTGAAGCTTTCTTT	CSVERGGGTEAFF
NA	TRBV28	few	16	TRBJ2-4	TGTGCCAGCAGTTCCTGGACAGATTCAGCCAAAAACATTCAGTACTTC	CASSSWTDSAKNIQYF
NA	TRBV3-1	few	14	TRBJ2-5	TGTGCCAGCAGCCAGGACAGACTCCAAGAGACCCAGTACTTC	CASSQDRLQETQYF
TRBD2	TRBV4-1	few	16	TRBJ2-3	TGCGCCAGCAGCCAAGATCTTACGGCTAGCGGGGGTACGCAGTATTTT	CASSQDLTASGGTQYF
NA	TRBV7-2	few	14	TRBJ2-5	TGTGCCAGCAGCTGGGACTCCCGCAGGGAGACCCAGTACTTC	CASSWDSRRETQYF
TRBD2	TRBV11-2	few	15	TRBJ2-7	TGTGCCAGCAGCCCTAGCGGGGTTGGATTTCACGAGCAGTACTTC	CASSPSGVGFHEQYF
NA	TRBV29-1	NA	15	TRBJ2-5	TGCAGCGTTGAAGTCCCCAGGGGGACTATCGAGACCCAGTACTTC	CSVEVPRGTIETQYF
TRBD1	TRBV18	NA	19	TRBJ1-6	TGTGCCAGCTCACCGCTATCCCCAACCGGGACAGGAATTAATTCACCCCTCCACTTT	CASSPLSPTGTGINSPLHF
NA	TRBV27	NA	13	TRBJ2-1	TGTGCCAGCAGCCCCCAAACGACCAATGAGCAGTTCTTC	CASSPQTTNEQFF
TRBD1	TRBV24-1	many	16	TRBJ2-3	TGTGCCACCAGTGATTTGCGACAGGGGGAGGCGGATACGCAGTATTTT	CATSDLRQGEADTQYF
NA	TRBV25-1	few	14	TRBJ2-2	TGTGCCAGCAGAGAATCGGTGAACACCGGGGAGCTGTTTTTT	CASRESVNTGELFF